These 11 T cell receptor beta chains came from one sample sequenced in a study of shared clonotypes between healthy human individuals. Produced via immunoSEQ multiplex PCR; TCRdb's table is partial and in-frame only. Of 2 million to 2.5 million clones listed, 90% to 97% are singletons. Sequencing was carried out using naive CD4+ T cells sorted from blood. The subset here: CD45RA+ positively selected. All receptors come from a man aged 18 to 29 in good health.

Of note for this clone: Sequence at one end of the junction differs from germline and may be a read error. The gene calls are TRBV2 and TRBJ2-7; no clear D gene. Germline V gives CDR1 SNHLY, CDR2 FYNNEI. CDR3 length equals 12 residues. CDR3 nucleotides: TGTGCCAGCTGTGAGCTCCCCTACGAGCAGTACTTC. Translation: CASCELPYEQYF. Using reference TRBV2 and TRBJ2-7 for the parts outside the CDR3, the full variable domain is EPEVTQTPSHQVTQMGQEVILRCVPISNHLYFYWYRQILGQKVEFLVSFYNNEISEKSEIFDDQFSVERPDGSNFTLKIRSTKLEDSAMYFCASCELPYEQYFGPGTRLTVT.

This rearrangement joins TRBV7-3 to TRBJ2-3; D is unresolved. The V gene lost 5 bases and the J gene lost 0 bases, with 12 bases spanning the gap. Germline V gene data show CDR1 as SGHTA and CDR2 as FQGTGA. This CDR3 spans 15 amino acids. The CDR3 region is CASSRGRHSTDTQYF. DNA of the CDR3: TGTGCCAGCAGCCGAGGACGGCACAGCACAGATACGCAGTATTTT.

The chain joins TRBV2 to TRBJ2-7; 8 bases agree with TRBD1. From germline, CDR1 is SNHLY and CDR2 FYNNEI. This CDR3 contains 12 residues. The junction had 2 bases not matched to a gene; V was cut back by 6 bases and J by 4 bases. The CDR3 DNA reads TGTGCCAGCAGGGGACAGGAATACGAGCAGTACTTC. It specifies CASRGQEYEQYF. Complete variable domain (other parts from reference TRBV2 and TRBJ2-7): EPEVTQTPSHQVTQMGQEVILRCVPISNHLYFYWYRQILGQKVEFLVSFYNNEISEKSEIFDDQFSVERPDGSNFTLKIRSTKLEDSAMYFCASRGQEYEQYFGPGTRLTVT.

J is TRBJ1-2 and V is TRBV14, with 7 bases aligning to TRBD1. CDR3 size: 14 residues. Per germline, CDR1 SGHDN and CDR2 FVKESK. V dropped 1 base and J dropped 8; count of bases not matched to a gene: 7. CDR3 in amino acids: CASSQGAGGRGYTF. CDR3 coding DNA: TGTGCCAGCAGCCAAGGTGCAGGGGGTAGGGGCTACACCTTC.

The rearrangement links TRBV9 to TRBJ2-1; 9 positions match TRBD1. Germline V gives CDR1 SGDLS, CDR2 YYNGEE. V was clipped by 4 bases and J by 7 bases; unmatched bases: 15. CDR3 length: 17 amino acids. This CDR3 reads CASSPPLSGTGRNEQFF. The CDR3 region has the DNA TGTGCCAGCAGCCCCCCTCTTTCCGGGACAGGGCGAAATGAGCAGTTCTTC.

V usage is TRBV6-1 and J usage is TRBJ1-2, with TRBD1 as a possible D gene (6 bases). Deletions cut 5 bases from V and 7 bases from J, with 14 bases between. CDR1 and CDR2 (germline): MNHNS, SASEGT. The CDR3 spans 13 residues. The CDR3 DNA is TGTGCCAGCAGTCAGACAGGTTCCAGTGGCTACACCTTC. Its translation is CASSQTGSSGYTF.

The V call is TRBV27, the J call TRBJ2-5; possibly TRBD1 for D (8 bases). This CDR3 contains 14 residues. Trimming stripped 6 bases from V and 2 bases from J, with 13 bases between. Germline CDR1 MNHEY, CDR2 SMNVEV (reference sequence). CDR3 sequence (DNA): TGTGCCAGCAGACCACAGGGGGGGCAAGAGACCCAGTACTTC. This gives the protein CASRPQGGQETQYF.

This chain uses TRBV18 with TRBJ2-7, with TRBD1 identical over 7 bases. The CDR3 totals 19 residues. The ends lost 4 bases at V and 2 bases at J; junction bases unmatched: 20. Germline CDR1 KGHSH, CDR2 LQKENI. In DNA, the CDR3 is TGTGCCAGCTCACTCATCCTTCCGTCACAGGGGAGTGGACCCTACGAGCAGTACTTC. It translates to CASSLILPSQGSGPYEQYF.

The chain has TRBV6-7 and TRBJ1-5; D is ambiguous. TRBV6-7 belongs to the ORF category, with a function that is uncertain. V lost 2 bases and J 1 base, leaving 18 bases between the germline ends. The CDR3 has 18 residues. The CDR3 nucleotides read TGTGCCAGCAGTTACCGCGGGGAACAAAGGATCAGCAATCAGCCCCAGCATTTT. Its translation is CASSYRGEQRISNQPQHF.

CDR3 sequence: CASSAAGQGFDEQYF. As DNA, the CDR3 is TGTGCCAGCAGTGCCGCGGGACAGGGGTTCGACGAGCAGTACTTC. V gene TRBV6-1 combines with J gene TRBJ2-7; 10 nucleotides align to TRBD1. From germline, CDR1 is MNHNS and CDR2 SASEGT. The CDR3 consists of 15 residues. J gave up 5 bases and V 4 bases, and 8 bases lay outside the gene matches.

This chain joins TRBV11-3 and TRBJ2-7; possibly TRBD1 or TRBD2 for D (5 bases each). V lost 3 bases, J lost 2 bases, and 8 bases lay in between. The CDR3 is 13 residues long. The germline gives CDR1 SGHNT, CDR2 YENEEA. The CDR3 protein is CASSLGPTYEQYF. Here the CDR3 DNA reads TGTGCCAGCAGCTTGGGACCGACCTACGAGCAGTACTTC.